These T cell receptor beta chains were read from a single sample in a study of cytomegalovirus exposure and HLA in healthy donors. Some clones are missing from TCRdb's copy, which holds only in-frame ones; the method was immunoSEQ multiplex PCR. Here the sample spans around 140,000 clones, roughly nine tenths being singletons. Material for sequencing was PBMCs. The receptors come from a woman aged 18-30 years in good health and CMV-seronegative. Each CDR3 is given with its conserved first and last residue. The order of the fields is V gene, clone size, J gene, D gene, CDR3 protein, CDR3 DNA. D genes are given only for firm matches. Not all rows give a size; the values are once, few, many and, for expanded clones, a class.

v_gene: TRBV5-1
abundance: .
j_gene: TRBJ1-4
d_gene: .
CDR3aa: CASTSGRNEKLFF
CDR3nt: TGCGCCAGTACCTCGGGTCGGAATGAAAAACTGTTTTTT

v_gene: TRBV29-1
abundance: .
j_gene: TRBJ1-1
d_gene: TRBD1
CDR3aa: CSAMGQPNTEAFF
CDR3nt: TGCAGCGCTATGGGACAGCCGAACACTGAAGCTTTCTTT

v_gene: TRBV2
abundance: .
j_gene: TRBJ2-3
d_gene: .
CDR3aa: CASRQGEADTQYF
CDR3nt: TGTGCCAGCAGACAGGGTGAGGCAGATACGCAGTATTTT

v_gene: TRBV7-2
abundance: .
j_gene: TRBJ2-2
d_gene: .
CDR3aa: CASSLGPGELFF
CDR3nt: TGTGCCAGCAGCCTAGGGCCCGGGGAGCTGTTTTTT

v_gene: TRBV7-3
abundance: .
j_gene: TRBJ2-1
d_gene: .
CDR3aa: CASSRGQYSYNEQFF
CDR3nt: TGTGCCAGCAGCCGAGGACAGTACTCCTACAATGAGCAGTTCTTC

v_gene: TRBV7-9
abundance: .
j_gene: TRBJ2-5
d_gene: TRBD2
CDR3aa: CASSSTSVPETQYF
CDR3nt: TGTGCCAGCAGCTCGACTAGCGTCCCAGAGACCCAGTACTTC

v_gene: TRBV5-4
abundance: once
j_gene: TRBJ2-7
d_gene: .
CDR3aa: CASSFSDSLAQQYF
CDR3nt: TGTGCCAGCAGCTTTTCGGACAGCTTGGCCCAGCAGTACTTC

v_gene: TRBV21-1
abundance: .
j_gene: TRBJ1-3
d_gene: .
CDR3aa: CASSKVSASSGNTIYF
CDR3nt: TGTGCCAGCAGCAAAGTGTCAGCGAGCTCTGGAAACACCATATATTTT

v_gene: TRBV5-1
abundance: .
j_gene: TRBJ1-2
d_gene: .
CDR3aa: CASSPTADTDYGYTF
CDR3nt: TGCGCCAGCAGCCCCACGGCAGATACAGACTATGGCTACACCTTC

v_gene: TRBV18
abundance: .
j_gene: TRBJ1-6
d_gene: .
CDR3aa: CASSPYRVSPLHF
CDR3nt: TGTGCCAGCTCGCCTTACAGGGTCTCACCCCTCCACTTT

v_gene: TRBV19
abundance: .
j_gene: TRBJ2-5
d_gene: .
CDR3aa: CASSTGGGAVQETQYF
CDR3nt: TGTGCCAGTAGTACTGGGGGGGGCGCCGTACAAGAGACCCAGTACTTC

v_gene: TRBV5-1
abundance: once
j_gene: TRBJ2-5
d_gene: TRBD1
CDR3aa: CASSPGTGLSETQYF
CDR3nt: TGCGCCAGCAGCCCCGGGACAGGGCTATCGGAGACCCAGTACTTC

v_gene: TRBV6-1
abundance: .
j_gene: TRBJ1-2
d_gene: .
CDR3aa: CASTDLEGANYGYTF
CDR3nt: TGTGCCAGCACGGACCTCGAGGGAGCTAACTATGGCTACACCTTC

v_gene: TRBV5-1
abundance: once
j_gene: TRBJ2-2
d_gene: .
CDR3aa: CASIPRPGFTGELFF
CDR3nt: TGCGCCAGCATCCCGCGGCCAGGGTTCACCGGGGAGCTGTTTTTT

v_gene: TRBV15
abundance: .
j_gene: TRBJ1-4
d_gene: TRBD1
CDR3aa: CATSRGRWGTGDEKLFF
CDR3nt: TGTGCCACCAGCAGAGGACGCTGGGGGACAGGGGACGAAAAACTGTTTTTT

v_gene: TRBV7-3
abundance: .
j_gene: TRBJ1-2
d_gene: TRBD1
CDR3aa: CASSADRDNGYTF
CDR3nt: TGTGCCAGCAGCGCGGACAGGGATAATGGCTACACCTTC

v_gene: TRBV29-1
abundance: .
j_gene: TRBJ2-5
d_gene: TRBD1
CDR3aa: CSVNRGYGETQYF
CDR3nt: TGCAGCGTCAACAGGGGGTATGGGGAGACCCAGTACTTC

v_gene: TRBV6-6
abundance: few
j_gene: TRBJ1-2
d_gene: .
CDR3aa: CASRLRQNYGYTF
CDR3nt: TGTGCCAGCAGGTTGAGACAGAACTATGGCTACACCTTC

v_gene: TRBV9
abundance: .
j_gene: TRBJ2-3
d_gene: TRBD1
CDR3aa: CASRPGQGTDTQYF
CDR3nt: TGTGCCAGCAGACCGGGACAGGGCACAGATACGCAGTATTTT

v_gene: TRBV27
abundance: .
j_gene: TRBJ1-1
d_gene: .
CDR3aa: CASSLNRPGVTEAFF
CDR3nt: TGTGCCAGCAGTTTAAACAGGCCAGGCGTCACTGAAGCTTTCTTT

v_gene: TRBV11-2
abundance: .
j_gene: TRBJ2-1
d_gene: .
CDR3aa: CASSGRAAGVIFF
CDR3nt: TGTGCCAGCAGCGGGCGTGCGGCAGGGGTTATTTTCTTC

v_gene: TRBV20-1
abundance: .
j_gene: TRBJ2-1
d_gene: .
CDR3aa: CSASNNEQFF
CDR3nt: TGCAGTGCGAGTAACAATGAGCAGTTCTTC

v_gene: TRBV4-1
abundance: once
j_gene: TRBJ2-5
d_gene: .
CDR3aa: CASSQELSQKTQYF
CDR3nt: TGCGCCAGCAGCCAAGAACTAAGTCAGAAGACCCAGTACTTC

v_gene: TRBV6-5
abundance: once
j_gene: TRBJ2-7
d_gene: .
CDR3aa: CASSYDGGPPHEQYF
CDR3nt: TGTGCCAGCAGTTACGATGGAGGGCCCCCCCACGAGCAGTACTTC

v_gene: TRBV10-3
abundance: .
j_gene: TRBJ1-5
d_gene: .
CDR3aa: CAISESGGYGQPQHF
CDR3nt: TGTGCCATCAGTGAGTCGGGAGGGTACGGTCAGCCCCAGCATTTT

v_gene: TRBV6-1
abundance: .
j_gene: TRBJ2-5
d_gene: .
CDR3aa: CASRPRGRETQYF
CDR3nt: TGTGCCAGCAGACCCAGGGGGAGGGAGACCCAGTACTTC

v_gene: TRBV5-1
abundance: .
j_gene: TRBJ2-3
d_gene: TRBD2
CDR3aa: CASSFVASGGASDTQYF
CDR3nt: TGCGCCAGCAGCTTCGTGGCTAGCGGGGGGGCCTCAGATACGCAGTATTTT

v_gene: TRBV15
abundance: .
j_gene: TRBJ1-2
d_gene: .
CDR3aa: CATSRGQPNGYTF
CDR3nt: TGTGCCACCAGCAGAGGACAGCCTAATGGCTACACCTTC

v_gene: TRBV5-1
abundance: .
j_gene: TRBJ2-7
d_gene: TRBD1
CDR3aa: CASSLAFLSAVRDRGVYEQYF
CDR3nt: TGCGCCAGCAGCTTGGCCTTTCTATCCGCGGTCCGGGACAGGGGGGTCTACGAGCAGTACTTC

v_gene: TRBV28
abundance: .
j_gene: TRBJ2-7
d_gene: .
CDR3aa: CASSSVPPQYF
CDR3nt: TGTGCCAGCAGTTCAGTACCGCCGCAGTACTTC

v_gene: TRBV19
abundance: .
j_gene: TRBJ1-5
d_gene: TRBD1
CDR3aa: CASSIGDSSNQPQHF
CDR3nt: TGTGCCAGTAGTATCGGGGACAGCAGCAATCAGCCCCAGCATTTT

v_gene: TRBV18
abundance: .
j_gene: TRBJ1-6
d_gene: TRBD1
CDR3aa: CASSPGTGDSPLHF
CDR3nt: TGTGCCAGCTCACCCGGGACAGGGGATTCACCCCTCCACTTT

v_gene: TRBV4-1
abundance: .
j_gene: TRBJ1-4
d_gene: .
CDR3aa: CASSQAGTTNEKLFF
CDR3nt: TGCGCCAGCAGCCAAGCCGGGACAACTAATGAAAAACTGTTTTTT

v_gene: TRBV10-1
abundance: .
j_gene: TRBJ2-3
d_gene: TRBD1
CDR3aa: CASRRQGTDTQYF
CDR3nt: TGCGCCAGCAGAAGACAGGGGACAGATACGCAGTATTTT

v_gene: TRBV6-5
abundance: .
j_gene: TRBJ1-2
d_gene: .
CDR3aa: CASRGEGYGYTF
CDR3nt: TGTGCCAGCCGCGGTGAGGGTTACGGCTACACCTTC

v_gene: TRBV13
abundance: .
j_gene: TRBJ1-1
d_gene: TRBD1
CDR3aa: CASSWGMTGGTEAFF
CDR3nt: TGTGCCAGCAGCTGGGGGATGACAGGGGGTACTGAAGCTTTCTTT

v_gene: TRBV13
abundance: .
j_gene: TRBJ2-5
d_gene: .
CDR3aa: CASSLGAGSGETQYF
CDR3nt: TGTGCCAGCAGCTTAGGTGCGGGGAGTGGGGAGACCCAGTACTTC

v_gene: TRBV7-8
abundance: .
j_gene: TRBJ2-4
d_gene: .
CDR3aa: CASSLGPVVGGNIQYF
CDR3nt: TGTGCCAGCAGCTTAGGCCCGGTGGTAGGGGGAAACATTCAGTACTTC

v_gene: TRBV7-8
abundance: .
j_gene: TRBJ1-6
d_gene: .
CDR3aa: CASSFRGTPANSPLHF
CDR3nt: TGTGCCAGCAGCTTCCGCGGGACTCCGGCGAATTCACCCCTCCACTTT